Following are 25 T cell receptor beta chains from one sample sequenced in a study of identical twins (dated by TCRdb to 2016 to 2018). The library was obtained by 5' RACE. Sequencing was performed on an Illumina HiSeq 2000. TCRdb reworked the public reads: Q25 trimming with fastp, MiXCR clone assembly, productive beta chains retained. Rows with one shared CDR3 protein collapse into an entry with the most common genes and DNA. The sample profile shows under 300,000 distinct CDR3 sequences; roughly 13% of them were found once. The ten largest clones capture under 4.5% of the sample. This sample was shared with a second study, whose subject was yellow fever vaccine responses in identical twins.

The sequenced sample consisted of memory (CD45RO+) T cells sorted from blood. Explained via the paper, the cell subset or site label denotes: CD45RO+ enriched T cells. The receptors come from a woman aged 18-29 years in good health.

This clonotype has more than one count but fewer than ten. The chain couples TRBV28 to TRBJ2-1; D is possibly TRBD1 or TRBD2 (6 bases each). The CDR3 length is 12 residues. Germline CDR1 MDHEN, CDR2 SYDVKM. The germline V and J ends were trimmed by 6 bases and 7 bases, with 10 bases remaining between them. The DNA of the CDR3 is TGTGCCAGCAGGCGGGACAAGAATGAGCAGTTCTTC. It specifies CASRRDKNEQFF.

The chain combines TRBV6-1 with TRBJ2-7, with D perhaps TRBD1 or TRBD2 (6 bases each). The CDR3 loop spans 15 amino acids. The V and J ends lost 8 bases and 0 bases respectively, with 17 bases between them. Germline V gene data show CDR1 as MNHNS and CDR2 as SASEGT. The chain's CDR3 is CASHMGGTNSYEQYF. The CDR3 DNA reads as TGTGCCAGCCATATGGGCGGGACAAACTCCTACGAGCAGTACTTC.

In nucleotides, the CDR3 is TGCAGTGCTCAACCTGGACTAGCGGGGAGGGAGACCCAGTACTTC. Protein: CSAQPGLAGRETQYF. This chain uses TRBV20-1 with TRBJ2-5; TRBD2 matches at 12 bases. Germline lookup yields CDR1 DFQATT and CDR2 SNEGSKA (reference sequence). V dropped 5 bases and J dropped 5; count of bases not matched to a gene: 9. The length of the CDR3 is 15 residues.

This clonotype was seen repeatedly, ten times or more. The chain carries TRBV4-2 and TRBJ2-1; D is perhaps TRBD1 (5 bases). The V and J ends lost 3 bases and 9 bases respectively, with 9 bases between them. Looked up from germline, CDR1 is LGHNA and CDR2 is YNFKEQ. This CDR3 region has 12 residues. CDR3 amino acids: CASSQGPVEQFF. The CDR3 DNA sequence: TGTGCCAGCAGCCAGGGGCCCGTTGAGCAGTTCTTC.

This clonotype was detected many times. V gene TRBV12-3 or TRBV12-4 combines with J gene TRBJ2-5; no firm D call. This CDR3 has 13 amino acids. Deletions cut 0 bases from V and 0 bases from J, with 2 bases between. The CDR3 bases are TGTGCCAGCAGTTTAGCTAACCAAGAGACCCAGTACTTC. Translation gives CASSLANQETQYF.

The V gene is TRBV19, the J gene TRBJ2-2; D is perhaps TRBD2 (5 bases). Germline V gene data show CDR1 as LNHDA and CDR2 as SQIVND (reference sequence). Trimming took off 9 bases at V and 1 base at J, with 12 bases between the two ends. The CDR3 spans 14 residues. The CDR3, as DNA: TGTGCCAGACCCTTCGCGGGGAACACCGGGGAGCTGTTTTTT. Its translation: CARPFAGNTGELFF.

The sample holds a few counts of this clonotype. The chain's CDR3 is CASSLLSSLAGASRVYEQYF. As DNA, the CDR3 is TGCGCCAGCAGCTTGCTCTCTAGCTTAGCGGGGGCGTCAAGGGTCTACGAGCAGTACTTC. The chain couples TRBV5-1 to TRBJ2-7; 9 nucleotides agree with TRBD2. Germline V gene lookup returns CDR1 SGHRS and CDR2 YFSETQ. The CDR3 sequence is 20 residues long. Losses at the gene ends were 1 base for V and 3 bases for J; bases not matched to a gene: 20.

V gene TRBV21-1 combines with J gene TRBJ2-2; no DNA check was done on the table's D call, TRBD1. TRBV21-1 is given as a pseudogene. The CDR3 totals 17 residues. The CDR3 region is CASSKETGDRYTGELFF. The CDR3 DNA reads TGTGCCAGCAGCAAAGAAACAGGGGATCGGTACACCGGGGAGCTGTTTTTT.

The sample holds a few counts of this clonotype. J is TRBJ2-2 and V is TRBV5-6, with D unresolved. V shed 2 bases and J shed 4 bases, with 12 bases lying between them. Germline V gives CDR1 SGHDT, CDR2 YYEEEE. CDR3 size: 15 residues. Here the CDR3 DNA reads TGTGCCAGCAGCTTCTCCCCCACGCTCACCGGGGAGCTGTTTTTT. Residues: CASSFSPTLTGELFF.

V usage is TRBV7-9 and J usage is TRBJ2-2, with D hard to call. Germline V gives CDR1 SEHNR, CDR2 FQNEAQ (reference sequence). The CDR3 is 14 residues long. V was pared by 6 bases and J by 1 base, with 9 bases between. The CDR3 DNA sequence: TGTGCCAGCAGTCAGAGCGAGAACACCGGGGAGCTGTTTTTT. It is translated as CASSQSENTGELFF.

This clonotype was seen at least ten times. The gene calls are TRBV29-1 and TRBJ2-5, with 11 bases matching TRBD1. The ends lost 3 bases at V and 7 bases at J; junction bases unmatched: 10. The germline gives CDR1 SQVTM, CDR2 ANQGSEA. This CDR3 region has 15 residues. The CDR3 DNA reads as TGCAGCGTTGATGCGGGACAGGGGGGAGCAGGGACCCAGTACTTC. Protein product: CSVDAGQGGAGTQYF.

This clonotype came up many times. The rearrangement links TRBV3-1 to TRBJ1-5; D remains unclear. The V gene lost 0 bases and the J gene lost 7 bases, with 7 bases spanning the gap. CDR1 is LGHDT, CDR2 YNNKEL, per germline (reference sequence). The CDR3 runs 13 residues. CDR3 amino acids: CASSQDIVQPQHF. As DNA, the CDR3 is TGTGCCAGCAGCCAAGACATTGTGCAGCCCCAGCATTTT.

V gene TRBV7-6 combines with J gene TRBJ2-3, with D possibly being TRBD1 (5 bases). The V gene lost 5 bases and the J gene lost 4 bases, with 13 bases spanning the gap. There are 14 residues in the CDR3. Germline CDR1 SGHVS, CDR2 FNYEAQ. The CDR3 loop is CASSPREFPDTQYF. As DNA, the CDR3 is TGTGCCAGCAGCCCCAGGGAATTCCCAGATACGCAGTATTTT.

This clonotype has just a few counts. The V gene is TRBV3-1, the J gene TRBJ2-4, with a possible D match to TRBD2 (7 bases). This CDR3 spans 16 amino acids. Deletions cut 2 bases from V and 8 bases from J, with 19 bases between. The V gene's germline CDR1 is LGHDT and CDR2 YNNKEL (reference sequence). The DNA for the CDR3 is TGTGCCAGCAGCCAATCTCGTCGGGCGGGGGCGGACATTCAGTACTTC. Its protein product is CASSQSRRAGADIQYF.

Only a few counts were recorded for this clonotype. The chain combines TRBV5-1 with TRBJ2-3; TRBD2 matches 11 bases. CDR1 SGHRS and CDR2 YFSETQ come from the germline V gene. Trimming cost V 0 bases and J 5 bases; bases outside gene matches: 8. The CDR3 spans 17 residues. CDR3 nucleotides: TGCGCCAGCAGCTTGGCCCTAGCGGGGGGATATGGAGATACGCAGTATTTT. Translated: CASSLALAGGYGDTQYF.

The chain combines TRBV12-3 or TRBV12-4 with TRBJ2-2, with a possible D match to TRBD1 (6 bases). This CDR3 comprises 16 residues. V was shortened by 6 bases and J by 3 bases, with 17 bases between the two germline ends. The CDR3 DNA reads as TGTGCCAGCAGCAGACTCGACAGGTTGGACACCGGGGAGCTGTTTTTT. It translates to CASSRLDRLDTGELFF.

This clonotype occurred a few times. J is TRBJ2-3 and V is TRBV6-4; 8 bases are shared with TRBD1. Germline V gene lookup returns CDR1 MRHNA and CDR2 SNTAGT. Trimming at V came to 10 bases and at J to 0 bases, leaving 18 bases not matched to a gene. CDR3 length: 18 amino acids. CDR3 sequence: CATRPHPDRETSTDTQYF. In nucleotides, the CDR3 is TGTGCCACCCGACCCCATCCGGACAGGGAGACCAGCACAGATACGCAGTATTTT.

The chain uses TRBV27 and TRBJ1-2, with D hard to call. V dropped 2 bases and J dropped 4 bases, with 11 bases sitting between them. The CDR3 has 14 amino acids. Germline-derived CDR1 and CDR2 are MNHEY and SMNVEV (reference sequence). In DNA, the CDR3 is TGTGCCAGCAGTTTAGGTGATACGGGCTATGGCTACACCTTC. Translated: CASSLGDTGYGYTF.

Only a few counts were recorded for this clonotype. The chain links TRBV20-1 to TRBJ2-1, with D unresolved. Trimming stripped 6 bases from V and 4 bases from J, with 19 bases between. Per germline, CDR1 DFQATT and CDR2 SNEGSKA (reference sequence). This CDR3 is 15 amino acids long. The CDR3 nucleotides read TGCAGTGCCCTAAGGGCGGATCTTAATTACAATGAGCAGTTCTTC. Translation: CSALRADLNYNEQFF.

The chain combines TRBV15 with TRBJ2-7; unclear D gene. The V end was cut by 0 bases, the J end by 3 bases, with 6 bases between. Per germline, CDR1 LNHNV and CDR2 YYDKDF (reference sequence). This CDR3 has 13 amino acids. In DNA form, the CDR3 reads TGTGCCACCAGCAGAGATGGGAACTACGAGCAGTACTTC. It is translated as CATSRDGNYEQYF.

V usage is TRBV5-6 and J usage is TRBJ1-2, with D possibly matching TRBD1 (5 bases). V was shortened by 3 bases and J by 4 bases, with 10 bases between the two germline ends. Looked up from germline, CDR1 is SGHDT and CDR2 is YYEEEE. The CDR3 covers 13 residues. For the CDR3, the DNA is TGTGCCAGCAGCTCCGCAGGGATCTATGGCTACACCTTC. Translated: CASSSAGIYGYTF.

This clonotype has only a few counts. The V call is TRBV20-1, the J call TRBJ2-1; D is ambiguous. The ends were cut back, 1 base at V and 6 bases at J, with 16 bases in the middle. CDR1 is DFQATT and CDR2 is SNEGSKA in the germline V gene (reference sequence). CDR3 size: 15 residues. As DNA, the CDR3 is TGCAGTGCTAGAGTCGGGCTCCGCGTAACCAATGAGCAGTTCTTC. It yields the protein CSARVGLRVTNEQFF.

This clonotype was counted only a few times. This chain joins TRBV12-3 or TRBV12-4 and TRBJ2-7; D not certain. CDR3 length: 13 residues. The germline V and J ends were trimmed by 3 bases and 2 bases, with 8 bases remaining between them. The CDR3 loop reads CASSFGQAYEQYF. CDR3 bases: TGTGCCAGCAGTTTCGGTCAGGCCTACGAGCAGTACTTC.

This clonotype was found many times. This sequence joins TRBV25-1 and TRBJ1-3; 9 bases line up with TRBD1. The V gene end was trimmed by 3 bases and the J gene end by 0 bases; junction bases not matched to a gene: 3. Germline CDR1 MGHDK, CDR2 SYGVNS. The CDR3 has 16 amino acids. The CDR3 protein is CASSETTGGSGNTIYF. The CDR3 DNA sequence: TGTGCCAGCAGTGAGACGACAGGGGGCTCTGGAAACACCATATATTTT.

The J gene is TRBJ2-5, the V gene TRBV12-3 or TRBV12-4; TRBD2 agrees at 11 bases. V trimming: 5 bases; J trimming: 2 bases; junction bases outside the gene matches: 4. The CDR3 contains 15 residues. The CDR3 region has the DNA TGTGCCAGCAGTAGACTAGCGGGACTTCAAGAGACCCAGTACTTC. Its translation is CASSRLAGLQETQYF.